This T cell receptor (beta chain) was sequenced in a study of cytomegalovirus exposure and HLA in healthy donors. Primers included in the PCR were 60 Vbeta and 13 Jbeta primers. The method was immunoSEQ multiplex PCR; TCRdb's version includes in-frame clones alone and lacks a portion of them. The sample lists some 160,000 clones, 75% to 90% occurring once. This CDR3 has 13 residues. The germline V gene has CDR1 LNHDA and CDR2 SQIVND (reference sequence). V lost 6 bases and J 1 base, leaving 8 bases between the germline ends. The chain uses TRBV19 and TRBJ2-3; TRBD2 might be the D (5 bases). Sequenced sample: PBMCs. This TCR came from a male donor in good health and CMV-seronegative. Here the CDR3 DNA reads TGTGCCAGTAGCACACTAGGCACAGATACGCAGTATTTT. It encodes CASSTLGTDTQYF.